The TCR beta chain described here comes from a study of shared clonotypes between healthy human individuals. Study-level findings and limits: On the whole, naive subsets had larger estimated richness than memory subsets had. Clonotype sharing among donors was expected to depend on sequencing depth.

Per the germline V gene, CDR1 is SGHTA and CDR2 is FQGNSA. Trimming cost V 1 base and J 0 bases, with 12 bases left between them. This CDR3 has 17 amino acids. It was CD45RO-negative cells, positively selected for CCR7, that made up naive CD8 cells, with terminally differentiated effector memory CD45RA+ cells excluded. About this clone: Its antigen is unknown.

Replicate sorted-subset PCRs were loaded with around 0.2 ug DNA, about 30,000 T cell genomes. Sequencing used immunoSEQ multiplex PCR; TCRdb keeps in-frame clones, though not all of them. Of hundreds of thousands of clones in the sample, 95% to 96% were seen once. The source material was naive CD8+ T cells sorted from blood. This chain connects TRBV7-2 to TRBJ2-2, with D unclear. This receptor was identified in a woman aged 25-40 years in good health. The CDR3 DNA reads TGTGCCAGCAGCTTAGTGGGGAAGATGGCGAACACCGGGGAGCTGTTTTTT. Protein sequence: CASSLVGKMANTGELFF.